Listed below are T cell receptor beta chains from one sample, sequenced in a study of T cell responses to AZD1222 COVID-19 vaccine. Generated by immunoSEQ multiplex PCR, the TCRdb table keeps only in-frame clones and is missing some. Altogether roughly 150,000 clones are present, 88% being singletons, with the ten largest covering 2.5% to 3.5%. Specimen: peripheral blood, collected 28 days after the second AZD1222 dose. The receptors shown here come from an adult who received the AZD1222 COVID-19 vaccine. CDR3s include the opening cysteine and the closing phenylalanine or tryptophan. The order of the fields is CDR3 length, V gene, clone size, J gene, CDR3 protein. Clone size is stated in some rows and not others, as once, few, many or a class when expanded.

len: 15; v_gene: TRBV3-1/TRBV3-2; abundance: NA; j_gene: TRBJ2-7; CDR3aa: CASSQVSSGVYEQYF
len: 14; v_gene: TRBV28; abundance: NA; j_gene: TRBJ1-3; CDR3aa: CASSLPQGSNTIYF
len: 13; v_gene: TRBV2; abundance: NA; j_gene: TRBJ1-1; CDR3aa: CASSEWGNTEAFF
len: 14; v_gene: TRBV4-2; abundance: few; j_gene: TRBJ2-7; CDR3aa: CASSPTGQAYEQYF
len: 12; v_gene: TRBV28; abundance: NA; j_gene: TRBJ1-1; CDR3aa: CASNKQGAEAFF
len: 13; v_gene: TRBV12-3/TRBV12-4; abundance: NA; j_gene: TRBJ1-2; CDR3aa: CASSSGQHYGYTF
len: 14; v_gene: TRBV30; abundance: NA; j_gene: TRBJ2-1; CDR3aa: CAWSVGGRYNEQFF
len: 15; v_gene: TRBV28; abundance: NA; j_gene: TRBJ1-6; CDR3aa: CASSLAQGATSPLHF
len: 15; v_gene: TRBV19; abundance: NA; j_gene: TRBJ2-2; CDR3aa: CATSVGTLLTGELFF
len: 15; v_gene: TRBV30; abundance: NA; j_gene: TRBJ2-2; CDR3aa: CAWSRPGQNTGELFF
len: 13; v_gene: TRBV3-1/TRBV3-2; abundance: NA; j_gene: TRBJ1-2; CDR3aa: CASSPQGGGGYTF
len: 13; v_gene: TRBV30; abundance: NA; j_gene: TRBJ1-2; CDR3aa: CAWILGAGFGYTF
len: 16; v_gene: TRBV27; abundance: NA; j_gene: TRBJ2-7; CDR3aa: CASSLSGPGNAYEQYF
len: 14; v_gene: TRBV18; abundance: once; j_gene: TRBJ2-1; CDR3aa: CASSVRVTYNEQFF
len: 11; v_gene: TRBV6-2/TRBV6-3; abundance: NA; j_gene: TRBJ1-2; CDR3aa: CASSRDYGYTF
len: 15; v_gene: TRBV15; abundance: NA; j_gene: TRBJ2-5; CDR3aa: CATSRETSGEETQYF
len: 16; v_gene: TRBV5-1; abundance: NA; j_gene: TRBJ1-2; CDR3aa: CASSLVELGGFYGYTF
len: 11; v_gene: TRBV20-1; abundance: NA; j_gene: TRBJ1-1; CDR3aa: CSARLNTEAFF
len: 13; v_gene: TRBV7-2; abundance: NA; j_gene: TRBJ2-5; CDR3aa: CASSVTGEGTQYF
len: 19; v_gene: TRBV9; abundance: NA; j_gene: TRBJ1-1; CDR3aa: CASSSDSPGGPSIIRKAFF
len: 12; v_gene: TRBV9; abundance: NA; j_gene: TRBJ1-1; CDR3aa: CASSVSGLRVFF
len: 15; v_gene: TRBV4-2; abundance: NA; j_gene: TRBJ2-2; CDR3aa: CASSQLAGTTGELFF
len: 12; v_gene: TRBV27; abundance: NA; j_gene: TRBJ1-2; CDR3aa: CASKDLGGGYTF
len: 14; v_gene: TRBV6-6; abundance: NA; j_gene: TRBJ2-7; CDR3aa: CASSSSRVTYEQYF
len: 13; v_gene: TRBV7-2; abundance: NA; j_gene: TRBJ1-3; CDR3aa: CASSHKISNTIYF
len: 14; v_gene: TRBV6-5; abundance: NA; j_gene: TRBJ1-1; CDR3aa: CASSPWTGDLEAFF
len: 16; v_gene: TRBV24-1; abundance: once; j_gene: TRBJ2-7; CDR3aa: CATSGTGRRGSYEQYF
len: 14; v_gene: TRBV2; abundance: NA; j_gene: TRBJ1-4; CDR3aa: CASSERPGVEKLFF
len: 11; v_gene: TRBV9; abundance: NA; j_gene: TRBJ2-1; CDR3aa: CASSGGNEQFF
len: 12; v_gene: TRBV5-1; abundance: NA; j_gene: TRBJ2-7; CDR3aa: CASSPGSYEQYF
len: 12; v_gene: TRBV11-3; abundance: NA; j_gene: TRBJ2-7; CDR3aa: CASRHRGLEQYF
len: 14; v_gene: TRBV28; abundance: NA; j_gene: TRBJ1-1; CDR3aa: CASSKGQLNTEAFF